This TCR beta chain was identified during a study of OX40 agonist ivuxolimab in advanced cancers. Study-level results: The average count of expanded clones was higher among CD8+ T cells than among CD4+. Patients who responded partially at 0.1-3.0 mg/kg showed clonal expansion ranking among the lowest. Antigen specificity of clonally expanded peripheral T cells was not established.

The CDR3 extends over 17 amino acids. J gave up 8 bases and V 5 bases, and 16 bases lay outside the gene matches. Germline CDR1 and CDR2: SEHNR and FQNEAQ (reference sequence). The assay was immunoSEQ multiplex PCR, and TCRdb's table has in-frame clones only and misses some. The data show 11,000 or so clones, with 70% to 85% seen just once and about 17% held by the top ten. This clone has only a few counts. As yet, its antigen is unknown. The starting material was CD4+ or CD8+ T cells sorted from blood, obtained in a trial of the OX40 agonist ivuxolimab. The TCR originated in an adult with an advanced solid tumor such as melanoma, head and neck, liver or kidney cancer. The rearrangement links TRBV7-9 to TRBJ2-2; 8 nucleotides line up with TRBD2. CDR3 nucleotides: TGTGCCAGCAGCCCTGCCCCCGGGACTAGTGTCGGTGGGGAGCTGTTTTTT. It specifies CASSPAPGTSVGGELFF.